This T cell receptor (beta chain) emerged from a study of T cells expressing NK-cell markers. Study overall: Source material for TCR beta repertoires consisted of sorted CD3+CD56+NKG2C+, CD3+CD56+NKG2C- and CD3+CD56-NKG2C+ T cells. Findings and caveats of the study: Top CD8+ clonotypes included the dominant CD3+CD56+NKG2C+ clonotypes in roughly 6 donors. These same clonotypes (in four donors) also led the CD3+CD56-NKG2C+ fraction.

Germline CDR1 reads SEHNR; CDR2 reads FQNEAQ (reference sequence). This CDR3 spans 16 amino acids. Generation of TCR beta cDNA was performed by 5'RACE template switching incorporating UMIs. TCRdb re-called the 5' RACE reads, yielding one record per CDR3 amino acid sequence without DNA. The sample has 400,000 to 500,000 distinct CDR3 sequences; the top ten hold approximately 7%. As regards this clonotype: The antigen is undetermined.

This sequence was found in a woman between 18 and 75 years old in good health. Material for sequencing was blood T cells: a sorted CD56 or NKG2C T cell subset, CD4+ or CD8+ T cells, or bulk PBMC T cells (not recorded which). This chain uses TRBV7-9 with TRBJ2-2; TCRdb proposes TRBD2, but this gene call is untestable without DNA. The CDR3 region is CASSLFGGAGTGELFF.